These T cell receptor beta chains were read from a single sample in a study of OX40 agonist ivuxolimab in advanced cancers. The assay was immunoSEQ multiplex PCR, and TCRdb's table has in-frame clones only and misses some. This sample carries fewer than 20,000 clones, around 83% of them seen once, and the ten largest clones take approximately 0.7%. The source material was CD4+ or CD8+ T cells sorted from blood, sampled in a trial of the OX40 agonist ivuxolimab. Source of these receptors: an adult with an advanced solid tumor such as melanoma, head and neck, liver or kidney cancer. Each CDR3 is given with its conserved first and last residue. D genes are given only for firm matches. Not all rows give a size; the values are once, few, many and, for expanded clones, a class.

>TRBJ1-2|TRBV5-6|TRBD1|NA
TGTGCCAGCAGCTTGGAGGGACAGAACTATGGCTACACCTTC
CASSLEGQNYGYTF
>TRBJ1-1|TRBV19|NA|NA
TGTGCCAGTAAGGCCACCGGGGCCCTTGGCACTGAAGCTTTCTTT
CASKATGALGTEAFF
>TRBJ2-7|TRBV19|NA|NA
TGTGCCAGTAGTATTCGGAGGGGATCCTACGAGCAGTACTTC
CASSIRRGSYEQYF
>TRBJ2-7|TRBV6-5|NA|NA
TGTGCCAGCAGTTACGAATGGGGCTTAAACGAGCAGTACTTC
CASSYEWGLNEQYF
>TRBJ1-2|TRBV6-1|NA|NA
TGTGCCAGCAGTGCGGCAGGGGTGGACTATGGCTACACCTTC
CASSAAGVDYGYTF
>TRBJ2-7|TRBV11-1|TRBD1|NA
TGTGCCAGCAGCTCCCGGGACAGCTCCTACGAGCAGTACTTC
CASSSRDSSYEQYF
>TRBJ2-3|TRBV4-1|TRBD2|NA
TGCGCCAGCAGCCTTACTAGCGGGGCCCACACAGATACGCAGTATTTT
CASSLTSGAHTDTQYF
>TRBJ1-2|TRBV23-1|NA|NA
TGCGCCAGCAGCCCTCACCTCCAGAACCGAAAGACCTATGGCTACACCTTC
CASSPHLQNRKTYGYTF
>TRBJ2-5|TRBV5-1|NA|NA
TGCGCCAGCAGCCCTGGGAATCAAGAGACCCAGTACTTC
CASSPGNQETQYF
>TRBJ2-1|TRBV7-2|TRBD2|NA
TGTGCCGTCCGTCTAGCGGGAGGGGGATACAATGAGCAGTTCTTC
CAVRLAGGGYNEQFF
>TRBJ2-1|TRBV27|TRBD2|NA
TGTGCCAGCAGTTGGACTAGCTTCAGCTCCTACAATGAGCAGTTCTTC
CASSWTSFSSYNEQFF
>TRBJ2-1|TRBV6-7|NA|NA
TGTGCCAGCAGTTCCGAATTTAGTGTCTCGGGGAATGAGCAGTTCTTC
CASSSEFSVSGNEQFF
>TRBJ2-5|TRBV7-9|TRBD2|NA
TGTGCCAGCAGCTTAGGGCTAGCGGGGGGCCGCGAGACCCAGTACTTC
CASSLGLAGGRETQYF
>TRBJ2-1|TRBV2|TRBD2|NA
TGTGCCAGCAGTGGAGCGGGAGGGCTGAGCAATGAGCAGTTCTTC
CASSGAGGLSNEQFF
>TRBJ2-7|TRBV5-6|TRBD1|NA
TGTGCCAGCACGACAGGGGGCTCTACTTACGAGCAGTACTTC
CASTTGGSTYEQYF
>TRBJ2-1|TRBV7-6|TRBD1|NA
TGTGCCAGCAGCCAGCAACAGGGGATTGGGTCCTACAATGAGCAGTTCTTC
CASSQQQGIGSYNEQFF
>TRBJ1-6|TRBV5-1|NA|NA
TGCGCCAGCAGCCCAGGACCCGGGGGGGATTCACCCCTCCACTTT
CASSPGPGGDSPLHF
>TRBJ2-1|TRBV18|TRBD2|once
TGTGCCAGCTCAACCTCACTAGCGGACAGCCCGGGAGAGCAGTTCTTC
CASSTSLADSPGEQFF
>TRBJ1-2|TRBV20-1|NA|NA
TGCAGTGTCGGGGGCGTGAGAGGCTACACCTTC
CSVGGVRGYTF
>TRBJ1-2|TRBV19|NA|NA
TGTGCCAGTAGTATACTGCTAGGGTACTATGGCTACACCTTC
CASSILLGYYGYTF
>TRBJ1-1|TRBV20-1|NA|NA
TGCAGTGCCGTAGGACAGATTGAAGCTTTCTTT
CSAVGQIEAFF
>TRBJ1-4|TRBV11-2|NA|NA
TGTGCCAGCAGCAACACCGGGACCCGGGGCGAAAAACTGTTTTTT
CASSNTGTRGEKLFF
>TRBJ2-7|TRBV6-1|NA|NA
TGTGCCAGCAGTGAAGCGCTATTCTACGAGCAGTACTTC
CASSEALFYEQYF
>TRBJ2-7|TRBV30|NA|NA
TGTGCCTGGAGACAAACGGGTTCCCACGAGCAGTACTTC
CAWRQTGSHEQYF
>TRBJ2-1|TRBV7-2|NA|NA
TGTGCCAGCAGCTTAGGTGTAAACAATGAGCAGTTCTTC
CASSLGVNNEQFF
>TRBJ2-3|TRBV4-1|TRBD1|NA
TGCGCCAGCAGCCAATCAGGGGGACAGGGCACAGATACGCAGTATTTT
CASSQSGGQGTDTQYF
>TRBJ2-3|TRBV5-5|TRBD2|NA
TGTGCCAGCAGCCGGGACTACCGCGGCACAGATACGCAGTATTTT
CASSRDYRGTDTQYF
>TRBJ2-1|TRBV2|TRBD2|NA
TGTGCCAGCAGTGGGACTAGCGGGAGTCCACAATACAATGAGCAGTTCTTC
CASSGTSGSPQYNEQFF
>TRBJ2-3|TRBV19|TRBD2|NA
TGTGCCAGTAGTGGCGCGGGGGGCCTCGGGATCACAGATACGCAGTATTTT
CASSGAGGLGITDTQYF
>TRBJ1-1|TRBV25-1|TRBD1|NA
TGTGCCAGCAGTGCCAGACAGGGGCGGGGAGTTGAAGCTTTCTTT
CASSARQGRGVEAFF
>TRBJ2-3|TRBV10-3|TRBD2|NA
TGTGCCATCAGTATGGCGGGAGCTACAGATACGCAGTATTTT
CAISMAGATDTQYF
>TRBJ1-1|TRBV6-6|TRBD1|NA
TGTGCCAGCAGTTCAGGACAGGGCTATAACACTGAAGCTTTCTTT
CASSSGQGYNTEAFF
>TRBJ2-7|TRBV5-4|TRBD1|NA
TGTGCCAGCAGCTTGTTTGTGGGACAGGGCTACTACGAGCAGTACTTC
CASSLFVGQGYYEQYF
>TRBJ2-7|TRBV23-1|NA|NA
TGCGCCAGCAGTCACCGGAGTGACAGTGAAAGCTCCTACGAGCAGTACTTC
CASSHRSDSESSYEQYF
>TRBJ2-7|TRBV7-2|TRBD1|NA
TGTGCCAGCAGCCTGCTGGGGACAGGCCCGTACGAGCAGTACTTC
CASSLLGTGPYEQYF
>TRBJ2-5|TRBV4-1|TRBD2|NA
TGCGCCAGCAGCCAAGCACTCTGGGGGACTAGTGAGAAAGAGACCCAGTACTTC
CASSQALWGTSEKETQYF
>TRBJ1-5|TRBV4-1|NA|once
TGCGCCAGCAGCGAGCAAACAACAGTCCAGCCCCAGCATTTT
CASSEQTTVQPQHF
>TRBJ2-3|TRBV5-1|NA|NA
TGCGCCAGCAGCCCGACAACTAGCACAGATACGCAGTATTTT
CASSPTTSTDTQYF
>TRBJ2-3|TRBV29-1|NA|NA
TGCAGCGTTCTGGAGGATAGAAGCACAGATACGCAGTATTTT
CSVLEDRSTDTQYF
>TRBJ2-7|TRBV7-2|TRBD2|NA
TGTGCCAGCAGCTCCACCTACCCCGGGGCTAGCGGGAGTCACGAGCAGTACTTC
CASSSTYPGASGSHEQYF